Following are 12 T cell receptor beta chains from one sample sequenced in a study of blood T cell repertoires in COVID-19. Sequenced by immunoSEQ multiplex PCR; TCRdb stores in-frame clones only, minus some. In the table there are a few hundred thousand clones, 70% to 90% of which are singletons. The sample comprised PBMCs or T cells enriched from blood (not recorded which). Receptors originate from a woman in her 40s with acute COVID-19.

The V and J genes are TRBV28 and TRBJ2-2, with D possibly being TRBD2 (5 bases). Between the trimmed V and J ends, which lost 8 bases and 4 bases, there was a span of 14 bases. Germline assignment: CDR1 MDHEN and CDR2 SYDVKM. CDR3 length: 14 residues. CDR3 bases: TGTGCCAGCGGAGGAACAGTTACCACCGGGGAGCTGTTTTTT. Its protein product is CASGGTVTTGELFF.

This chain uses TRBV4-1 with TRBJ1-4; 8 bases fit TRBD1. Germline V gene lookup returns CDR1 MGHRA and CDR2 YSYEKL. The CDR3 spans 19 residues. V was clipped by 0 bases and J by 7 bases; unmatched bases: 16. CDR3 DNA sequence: TGCGCCAGCAGCCAAGATAGTCGGCAGGGGGCTGGGTTGACTGAAAAACTGTTTTTT. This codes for CASSQDSRQGAGLTEKLFF.

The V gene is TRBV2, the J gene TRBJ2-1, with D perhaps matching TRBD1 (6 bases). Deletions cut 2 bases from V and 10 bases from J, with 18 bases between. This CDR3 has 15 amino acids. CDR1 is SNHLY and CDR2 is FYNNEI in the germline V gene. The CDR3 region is CASSESARGQGEQFF. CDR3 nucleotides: TGTGCCAGCAGTGAATCCGCGAGGGGCCAGGGGGAGCAGTTCTTC.

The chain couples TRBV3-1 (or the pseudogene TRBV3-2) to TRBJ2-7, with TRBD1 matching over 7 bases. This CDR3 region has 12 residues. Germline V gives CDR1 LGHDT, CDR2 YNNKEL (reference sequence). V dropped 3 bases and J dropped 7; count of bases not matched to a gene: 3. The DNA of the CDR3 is TGTGCCAGCAGCCAGACACAGGGGGAGCAGTACTTC. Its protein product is CASSQTQGEQYF.

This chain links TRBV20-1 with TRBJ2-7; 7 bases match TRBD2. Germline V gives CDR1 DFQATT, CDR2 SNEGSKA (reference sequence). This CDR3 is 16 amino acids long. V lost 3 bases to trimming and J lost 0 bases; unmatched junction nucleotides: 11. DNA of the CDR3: TGCAGTGCTAGTGGGACGTGGGGGGGAACCTCCTACGAGCAGTACTTC. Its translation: CSASGTWGGTSYEQYF.

This CDR3 is CASSPQRDRGPPFF. CDR3 in DNA: TGTGCCAGCTCACCCCAACGGGACAGGGGTCCCCCTTTCTTT. The rearrangement joins TRBV18 to TRBJ1-1; TRBD1 aligns across 10 bases. This CDR3 region has 14 residues. Germline CDR1 is KGHSH and CDR2 is LQKENI. Trimming took 3 bases from V and 12 from J; bases not matched to a gene: 10.

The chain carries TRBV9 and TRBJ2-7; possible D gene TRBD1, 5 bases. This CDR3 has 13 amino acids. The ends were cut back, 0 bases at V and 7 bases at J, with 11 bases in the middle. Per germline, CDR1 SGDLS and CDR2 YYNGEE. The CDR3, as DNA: TGTGCCAGCAGCGTAGGTCCCCAGGGAGAGCAGTACTTC. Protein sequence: CASSVGPQGEQYF.

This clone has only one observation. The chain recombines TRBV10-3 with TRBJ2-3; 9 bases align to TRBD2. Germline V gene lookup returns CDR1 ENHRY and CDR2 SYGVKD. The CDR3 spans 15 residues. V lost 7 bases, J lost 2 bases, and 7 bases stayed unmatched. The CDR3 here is CAIKVSSGITDTQYF. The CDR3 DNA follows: TGTGCCATCAAAGTGTCTAGCGGGATCACAGATACGCAGTATTTT.

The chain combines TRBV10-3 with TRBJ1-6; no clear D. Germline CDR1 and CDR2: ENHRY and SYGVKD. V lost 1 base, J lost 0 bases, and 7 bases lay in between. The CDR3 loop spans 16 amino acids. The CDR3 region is CAISEYGSSYNSPLHF. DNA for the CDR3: TGTGCCATCAGTGAGTATGGGAGCTCCTATAATTCACCCCTCCACTTT.

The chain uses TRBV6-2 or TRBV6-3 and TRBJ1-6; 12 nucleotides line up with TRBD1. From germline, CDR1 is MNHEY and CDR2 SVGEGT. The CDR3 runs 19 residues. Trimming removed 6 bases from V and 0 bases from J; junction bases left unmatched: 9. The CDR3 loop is CASSPGTGGMSSYNSPLHF. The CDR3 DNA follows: TGTGCCAGCAGCCCCGGGACAGGGGGCATGAGCTCCTATAATTCACCCCTCCACTTT.

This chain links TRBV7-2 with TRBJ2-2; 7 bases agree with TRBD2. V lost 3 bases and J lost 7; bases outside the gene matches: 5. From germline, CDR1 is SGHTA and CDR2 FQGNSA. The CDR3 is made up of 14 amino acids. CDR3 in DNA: TGTGCCAGCAGCTTGCCGGGGGGAGGCGGGGAGCTGTTTTTT. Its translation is CASSLPGGGGELFF.

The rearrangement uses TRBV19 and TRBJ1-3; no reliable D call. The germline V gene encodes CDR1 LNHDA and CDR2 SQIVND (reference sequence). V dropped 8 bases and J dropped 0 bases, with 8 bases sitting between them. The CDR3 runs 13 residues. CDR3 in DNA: TGTGCCAGTGGTGCTAACTCTGGAAACACCATATATTTT. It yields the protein CASGANSGNTIYF.